The 26 T cell receptor beta chains reported below all come from one sample, sequenced in a study of cytomegalovirus exposure and HLA in healthy donors. TCRdb's copy holds only in-frame clones and misses some; the assay was immunoSEQ multiplex PCR. The sample includes more than 45,000 clones, nearly 90% of them seen just once. What was sequenced was PBMCs. The source is a woman under 30 in good health and CMV-seronegative.

This clone has only one observation. The V call is TRBV5-6, the J call TRBJ2-7; TRBD1 aligns across 9 bases. V lost 0 bases, J lost 5 bases, and 3 bases stayed unmatched. Germline lookup yields CDR1 SGHDT and CDR2 YYEEEE. This CDR3 is 14 amino acids long. CDR3 loop: CASSLGDRVHEQYF. In DNA form, the CDR3 reads TGTGCCAGCAGCTTGGGGGACAGGGTACACGAGCAGTACTTC.

This chain joins TRBV9 and TRBJ2-2; D may be TRBD1 (5 bases). Germline lookup yields CDR1 SGDLS and CDR2 YYNGEE. The CDR3 is made up of 13 amino acids. Trimming left V 3 bases short and J 6 bases short, with 9 bases between. CDR3 bases: TGTGCCAGCAGCGGACGCAGGGCCGGGGAGCTGTTTTTT. Translating it yields CASSGRRAGELFF. The whole variable domain, remainder taken from reference TRBV9 and TRBJ2-2, is DSGVTQTPKHLITATGQRVTLRCSPRSGDLSVYWYQQSLDQGLQFLIQYYNGEERAKGNILERFSAQQFPDLHSELNLSSLELGDSALYFCASSGRRAGELFFGEGSRLTVL.

V gene TRBV19 combines with J gene TRBJ1-5, with D unresolved. The V end lost 8 bases, the J end lost 0 bases, and 11 bases lay between the germline ends. The germline CDR1 and CDR2 sequences are LNHDA and SQIVND (reference sequence). This CDR3 spans 14 amino acids. The CDR3 DNA reads TGTGCCAGTTCCGACACCTTTAGCAATCAGCCCCAGCATTTT. Translating it yields CASSDTFSNQPQHF.

V gene TRBV7-2 combines with J gene TRBJ1-4; 8 nucleotides agree with TRBD1. The CDR3 length is 16 residues. V dropped 4 bases and J dropped 8; count of bases not matched to a gene: 12. The germline V gene has CDR1 SGHTA and CDR2 FQGNSA. The CDR3, as DNA: TGTGCCAGCAGCTCTAACCCACAGGGGGTAGGGGAAAAACTGTTTTTT. Its protein is CASSSNPQGVGEKLFF.

The chain employs TRBV6-6 and TRBJ1-2; 12 bases match TRBD1. V trimming: 6 bases; J trimming: 8 bases; junction bases outside the gene matches: 4. CDR3 length: 13 amino acids. CDR1 is MNHNY and CDR2 is SVGAGI in the germline V gene (reference sequence). DNA of the CDR3: TGTGCCAGCAGAAAAGGGACAGGGGGCGGCTACACCTTC. It codes for CASRKGTGGGYTF.

CDR3 region: CAWSVPAGETQYF. The CDR3 DNA follows: TGTGCCTGGAGTGTACCCGCAGGGGAGACCCAGTACTTC. The V and J genes are TRBV30 and TRBJ2-5; D is perhaps TRBD1 (5 bases). Trimming removed 0 bases from V and 5 bases from J, with 10 bases in between. The V gene's germline CDR1 is GTSNPN and CDR2 SVGIG (reference sequence). The CDR3 sequence is 13 residues long.

The chain links TRBV29-1 to TRBJ2-7; TRBD2 agrees at 7 bases. The CDR3 totals 17 residues. Trimming cost V 6 bases and J 2 bases; bases outside gene matches: 19. From germline, CDR1 is SQVTM and CDR2 ANQGSEA. In DNA, the CDR3 is TGCAGCGTCCAAGGACTAGTTAACAACCGTCAACCCTACGAGCAGTACTTC. This gives the protein CSVQGLVNNRQPYEQYF.

The V and J genes are TRBV4-3 and TRBJ2-7; weak D call: TRBD1 (6 bases). Trimming removed 1 base at V and 0 bases at J, with 10 bases between. Germline V gives CDR1 LGHNA, CDR2 YSLEER. This CDR3 has 15 amino acids. The CDR3 region has the DNA TGCGCCAGCAGCCAAGTTAGGGGGATCTCCTACGAGCAGTACTTC. Residues: CASSQVRGISYEQYF.

The rearrangement uses TRBV19 and TRBJ2-3; a possible D gene is TRBD1 (6 bases). The CDR3 consists of 14 residues. The V end lost 5 bases, the J end lost 6 bases, and 15 bases lay between the germline ends. Germline-derived CDR1 and CDR2 are LNHDA and SQIVND (reference sequence). Here the CDR3 DNA reads TGTGCCAGTAGTCTGAGACAGGTTGGCGATACGCAGTATTTT. As protein: CASSLRQVGDTQYF.

The chain uses TRBV7-2 and TRBJ2-3, with TRBD2 matching 12 bases. There are 17 residues in the CDR3. The trim removed 5 bases at V and 6 bases at J, leaving 12 bases unmatched. CDR1 is SGHTA and CDR2 is FQGNSA in the germline V gene. CDR3 in DNA: TGTGCCAGCAGCACCCGACTAGCGGGAGAGAACGGCGATACGCAGTATTTT. Its protein product is CASSTRLAGENGDTQYF.

The genes are TRBV5-6 and TRBJ2-5; tentative D call: TRBD2 (6 bases). Per germline, CDR1 SGHDT and CDR2 YYEEEE. V gave up 1 base and J gave up 5 bases, with 9 bases separating them. The CDR3 length is 13 residues. The CDR3 DNA reads TGTGCCAGCAGCTTGCTACTAGCCGAGACCCAGTACTTC. The encoded protein is CASSLLLAETQYF.

The rearrangement joins TRBV28 to TRBJ2-7, with a tentative D call TRBD2 (6 bases). In germline, CDR1 is MDHEN, CDR2 SYDVKM. CDR3 size: 14 residues. V lost 3 bases, J lost 0 bases, and 9 bases lay in between. CDR3 protein: CASSFGGNSYEQYF. The CDR3 bases are TGTGCCAGCAGTTTCGGAGGGAACTCCTACGAGCAGTACTTC. Full variable domain (missing parts from reference TRBV28 and TRBJ2-7): DVKVTQSSRYLVKRTGEKVFLECVQDMDHENMFWYRQDPGLGLRLIYFSYDVKMKEKGDIPEGYSVSREKKERFSLILESASTNQTSMYLCASSFGGNSYEQYFGPGTRLTVT.

This clone was seen a single time. The chain employs TRBV11-2 and TRBJ1-1; a weak D match, TRBD1 (5 bases). This CDR3 region has 17 residues. The germline V gene encodes CDR1 SGHAT and CDR2 FQNNGV. V lost 5 bases and J 3 bases, leaving 22 bases between the germline ends. This CDR3 is CASSVRTPGRMHTEAFF. In DNA form, the CDR3 reads TGTGCCAGCAGCGTTCGGACACCCGGGAGAATGCACACTGAAGCTTTCTTT.

This clone was detected only once. V gene TRBV4-3 combines with J gene TRBJ1-3; possibly TRBD1 for D (5 bases). Deletions cut 0 bases from V and 0 bases from J, with 9 bases between. Germline assignment: CDR1 LGHNA and CDR2 YSLEER. The CDR3 has 16 residues. The CDR3 is CASSQDRASSGNTIYF. CDR3 nucleotides: TGCGCCAGCAGCCAAGACAGGGCCTCCTCTGGAAACACCATATATTTT.

J is TRBJ2-5 and V is TRBV4-1, with a tentative D call TRBD1 (6 bases). CDR3 length equals 16 residues. V lost 1 base, J lost 5 bases, and 17 bases lay in between. Germline CDR1 reads MGHRA; CDR2 reads YSYEKL. The CDR3 nucleotides are TGCGCCAGCAGCCAAGGGAAAGAAGGGGGATGGGAGACCCAGTACTTC. Its protein product is CASSQGKEGGWETQYF.

The gene calls are TRBV6-1 and TRBJ2-5; tentative D call: TRBD2 (5 bases). CDR1 is MNHNS, CDR2 SASEGT, per germline. The CDR3 runs 15 residues. Trimming shortened V by 1 base and J by 5 bases, and 14 bases separated the two germline ends. In DNA form, the CDR3 reads TGTGCCAGCAGTGAAGAAGCGGACCCTTGGGAGACCCAGTACTTC. Amino acid sequence: CASSEEADPWETQYF.

The rearrangement uses TRBV27 and TRBJ2-2, with TRBD2 identical over 11 bases. The CDR3 runs 13 residues. V shed 3 bases and J 13 bases; nucleotides not matched to a gene: 4. The germline gives CDR1 MNHEY, CDR2 SMNVEV (reference sequence). CDR3 bases: TGTGCCAGCAGTTTTACTAGCGGGAGTGTGCTGTTTTTT. Amino acids: CASSFTSGSVLFF.

This chain joins TRBV7-2 and TRBJ1-4; D not resolved. Germline V gene sequence: CDR1 SGHTA, CDR2 FQGNSA. This CDR3 comprises 14 residues. Trimming took off 5 bases at V and 6 bases at J, with 13 bases between the two ends. The CDR3 sequence is CASSVVGSYEKLFF. The CDR3 coding sequence is TGTGCCAGCAGCGTAGTGGGCTCGTATGAAAAACTGTTTTTT.

The chain combines TRBV9 with TRBJ2-1, with 7 bases that match TRBD2. Germline values: CDR1 SGDLS, CDR2 YYNGEE. There are 17 residues in the CDR3. With V trimmed by 5 bases and J by 7 bases, 18 bases remained unmatched. The CDR3 sequence: CASSGIGGRAWGNEQFF. CDR3 sequence (DNA): TGTGCCAGCAGTGGCATTGGTGGGAGGGCCTGGGGAAATGAGCAGTTCTTC.

The chain employs TRBV7-8 and TRBJ2-1; 8 positions match TRBD1. Per the germline V gene, CDR1 is SGHVS and CDR2 is FQNEAQ. The J segment lost 3 bases and the V segment lost 5 bases, leaving 6 bases of the junction unmatched. This CDR3 region has 15 residues. CDR3 DNA sequence: TGTGCCAGCAGCCTCGGACAGGGTCTCTACAATGAGCAGTTCTTC. It specifies CASSLGQGLYNEQFF. The variable domain in full, with the rest retrieved from reference TRBV7-8 and TRBJ2-1, is GAGVSQSPRYKVAKRGQDVALRCDPISGHVSLFWYQQALGQGPEFLTYFQNEAQLDKSGLPSDRFFAERPEGSVSTLKIQRTQQEDSAVYLCASSLGQGLYNEQFFGPGTRLTVL.

This clone was seen a single time. The chain joins TRBV7-3 to TRBJ2-2; TRBD2 agrees at 14 bases. Trimming took 5 bases from V and 2 from J; bases not matched to a gene: 7. This CDR3 region has 18 residues. CDR1 and CDR2 from the germline V gene are SGHTA and FQGTGA. This CDR3 is CASSRGTSGGPNTGELFF. In DNA, the CDR3 is TGTGCCAGCAGCCGAGGGACTAGCGGGGGACCAAACACCGGGGAGCTGTTTTTT.

This chain joins TRBV2 and TRBJ1-3; TRBD1 agrees at 7 bases. V shed 6 bases, J shed 0 bases, and the junction held 5 bases outside the gene matches. The CDR3 runs 15 residues. Germline lookup yields CDR1 SNHLY and CDR2 FYNNEI. The CDR3 here is CASRIQGRSGNTIYF. CDR3 sequence (DNA): TGTGCCAGCAGGATACAGGGGCGCTCTGGAAACACCATATATTTT.

V usage is TRBV7-2 and J usage is TRBJ1-4, with 8 nucleotides matching TRBD1. J lost 8 bases, V lost 5 bases, and 7 bases had no gene match. Germline V gene lookup returns CDR1 SGHTA and CDR2 FQGNSA. The CDR3 sequence is 14 residues long. The DNA of the CDR3 is TGTGCCAGCAGCCCCCAGGGGGCGAGGGAAAAACTGTTTTTT. Translation gives CASSPQGAREKLFF.

This clone was detected a few times. The V call is TRBV30, the J call TRBJ2-1; 9 positions agree with TRBD2. The CDR3 runs to 13 residues. Trimming took 4 bases from V and 8 from J; bases not matched to a gene: 6. Germline V gene sequence: CDR1 GTSNPN, CDR2 SVGIG (reference sequence). In DNA form, the CDR3 reads TGTGCCTGGAATGGCGGGAGGGCCGATGAGCAGTTCTTC. Its translation is CAWNGGRADEQFF.

CDR3 DNA: TGTGCCAGTAGCTTCGGGACAGCTTATGGCTACACCTTC. Its protein product is CASSFGTAYGYTF. The chain links TRBV19 to TRBJ1-2, with TRBD1 identical over 7 bases. Germline V gene lookup returns CDR1 LNHDA and CDR2 SQIVND (reference sequence). After removal of 6 bases from V and 5 bases from J, the junction contained 6 bases not matched to a gene. CDR3 length: 13 residues.

V and J are TRBV19 and TRBJ1-5, with TRBD1 identical over 9 bases. Losses at the gene ends were 5 bases for V and 6 bases for J; bases not matched to a gene: 2. CDR1 and CDR2 from the germline V gene are LNHDA and SQIVND (reference sequence). CDR3 length: 13 residues. The CDR3 DNA sequence: TGTGCCAGTAGTCGGACAGGGGTTCAGCCCCAGCATTTT. Amino acids: CASSRTGVQPQHF.